The present TCR beta chain was sequenced within a study of blood T cell repertoires in COVID-19. Study overall: There were acute and convalescent COVID-19 samples, and they came from the United States, Italy and Spain. T cells, B-cell-depleted T cells, or PBMCs supplied cDNA or gDNA.

V was clipped by 7 bases and J by 7 bases; unmatched bases: 7. The CDR3 is made up of 13 amino acids. In germline, CDR1 is LNHDA, CDR2 SQIVND (reference sequence). Self-reported history from a screening survey and questionnaire set each donor's cohort. Per the original data handling: Estimated nucleated cell counts came from reference gene primer amplification. Profiling relied on immunoSEQ multiplex PCR, and the TCRdb table lists in-frame clones only, not all of them. V and J calls plus clone size are reproduced from that table; the DNA served to infer D and trimming. The sample yields 300,000 to 400,000 clones, 85% to 90% seen once.

Sequenced: PBMCs or T cells enriched from blood (not recorded which). The clonotype comes from a woman in her twenties or thirties with acute COVID-19. J is TRBJ1-1 and V is TRBV19; 9 bases are a match to TRBD1. CDR3: CASISVDRGEAFF. The CDR3 DNA sequence: TGTGCCAGTATAAGTGTGGACAGGGGTGAAGCTTTCTTT.